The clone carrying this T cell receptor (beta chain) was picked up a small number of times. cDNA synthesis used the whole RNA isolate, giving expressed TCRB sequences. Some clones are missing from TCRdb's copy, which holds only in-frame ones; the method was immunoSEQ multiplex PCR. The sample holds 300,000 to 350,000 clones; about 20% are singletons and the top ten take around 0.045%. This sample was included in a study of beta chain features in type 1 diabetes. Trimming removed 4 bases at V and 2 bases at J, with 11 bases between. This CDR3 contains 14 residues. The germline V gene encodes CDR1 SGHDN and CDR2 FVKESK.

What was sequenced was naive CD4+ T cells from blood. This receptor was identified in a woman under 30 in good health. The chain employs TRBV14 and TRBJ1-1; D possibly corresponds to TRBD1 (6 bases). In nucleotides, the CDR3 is TGTGCCAGCAGCCCCGGGACATACAACACTGAAGCTTTCTTT. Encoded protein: CASSPGTYNTEAFF.